Described below is a single T cell receptor (beta chain) sequence and its context. The antigen is unknown. The immunoSEQ assay was version 4, run in survey mode. Produced via immunoSEQ multiplex PCR; TCRdb's table is partial and in-frame only. There are over 30,000 clones in the sample; 82% occur only once, and nearly 6.5% lies in the top ten. V lost 1 base and J lost 4; bases outside the gene matches: 4. Germline CDR1 SGHRS, CDR2 YFSETQ. The CDR3 length is 14 residues. This entry belongs to a study of persistence of HIV-infected CD4 T cells. Overall study results and limits: CMV- and Gag-responding cells had lower TCRbeta richness than CD3/CD28-responding cells.

Stimulation used around 10 ug/mL lysate from CMV-infected fibroblasts. Sorted nonresponding memory CD4+ T cells were CD40L-negative, CD69-negative, CD45RO-high. Plasma HIV-1 RNA stayed below 50 copies/mL for at least 4 years. This clonotype was obtained from an adult woman with HIV who was CMV-seropositive. V usage is TRBV5-1 and J usage is TRBJ1-1, with 7 nucleotides matching TRBD1. The sample was CD4+ T cells sorted from PBMCs after roughly 19-hour stimulation, taken from a patient who received antiretroviral therapy. The CDR3 coding sequence is TGCGCCAGCAGCTTGTATCCAGGGGGCACTGAAGCTTTCTTT. Amino acid sequence: CASSLYPGGTEAFF.